The 22 T cell receptor beta chains given below trace back to one sample, sequenced in a study of T cells after yellow fever vaccination (dated by TCRdb to between 2019 and 2020). The treatment or condition label on this specimen signifies: live attenuated yellow fever vaccine strain. The method behind the library was 5' RACE. The listed sequencing device is Illumina HiSeq 2500. TCRdb reprocessed the public reads (quality trimming at Q25 with fastp, clone calling with MiXCR) and kept in-frame beta chains. Each CDR3 protein gets just one entry, which takes the most common genes and DNA from the rows behind it. The sample table shows a few hundred thousand distinct CDR3 sequences, and about a sixth are seen once. The top ten clonotypes cover 15% to 20% of the sample. Source: PBMCs, taken 5 to 6 days after the first yellow fever vaccination. Receptor source: a man between 18 and 35 years old who received the YFV17D yellow fever vaccine.

This sequence joins TRBV18 and TRBJ1-4; 8 nucleotides line up with TRBD1. The CDR3 length is 13 residues. J lost 12 bases, V lost 5 bases, and 8 bases had no gene match. Germline CDR1 is KGHSH and CDR2 is LQKENI. The CDR3 loop reads CASSTMVDRELFF. The CDR3 DNA reads TGTGCCAGCTCAACCATGGTGGACAGGGAACTGTTTTTT.

The chain joins TRBV30 to TRBJ2-5; 12 nucleotides line up with TRBD2. The trim removed 5 bases at V and 2 bases at J, leaving 3 bases unmatched. This CDR3 spans 14 amino acids. Germline V gene sequence: CDR1 GTSNPN, CDR2 SVGIG (reference sequence). CDR3 loop: CAWVGTSGQETQYF. In nucleotides, the CDR3 is TGTGCCTGGGTGGGGACTAGCGGGCAAGAGACCCAGTACTTC.

The chain recombines TRBV6-2 or TRBV6-3 with TRBJ2-7; D is perhaps TRBD1 (5 bases). Trimming took off 5 bases at V and 3 bases at J, with 17 bases between the two ends. The CDR3 sequence is 15 residues long. Germline V gene lookup returns CDR1 MNHEY and CDR2 SVGEGT. This CDR3 is CASSRTGPSGYEQYF. As DNA, the CDR3 is TGTGCCAGCAGTAGAACAGGCCCGTCGGGCTACGAGCAGTACTTC.

The table lists this clonotype with a few counts. This rearrangement joins TRBV4-2 to TRBJ1-1; D call uncertain. The germline V and J ends were trimmed by 0 bases and 5 bases, with 13 bases remaining between them. CDR1 is LGHNA and CDR2 is YNFKEQ in the germline V gene. CDR3 length: 15 residues. The CDR3 DNA follows: TGTGCCAGCAGCCAAGAATACAGAACTACTACTGAAGCTTTCTTT. This codes for CASSQEYRTTTEAFF.

This chain connects TRBV4-1 to TRBJ2-3; D might be TRBD1 (8 bases). Trimming stripped 4 bases from V and 4 bases from J, with 15 bases between. Germline-derived CDR1 and CDR2 are MGHRA and YSYEKL. The CDR3 runs to 15 residues. The DNA for the CDR3 is TGCGCCAGCAGCCGGGAGGGGACAGGCCCAGATACGCAGTATTTT. Amino acid sequence: CASSREGTGPDTQYF.

CDR3 region: CASSPYRRSSGNTIYF. In nucleotides, the CDR3 is TGTGCCAGCAGCCCATACCGGAGGAGCTCTGGAAACACCATATATTTT. The chain combines TRBV7-9 with TRBJ1-3; no definite D call. Germline CDR1 reads SEHNR; CDR2 reads FQNEAQ (reference sequence). V shed 5 bases and J shed 0 bases, with 14 bases lying between them. The CDR3 is 16 residues long.

CDR3 sequence: CASSQNQETQYF. For the CDR3, the DNA is TGCGCCAGCAGCCAGAACCAAGAGACCCAGTACTTC. The chain joins TRBV4-1 to TRBJ2-5; D is ambiguous. The V and J ends lost 3 bases and 0 bases respectively, with 2 bases between them. CDR3 length: 12 amino acids. Germline-derived CDR1 and CDR2 are MGHRA and YSYEKL.

This clonotype has only a few counts. The gene calls are TRBV7-2 and TRBJ2-4; 8 positions agree with TRBD2. Trimming cost V 3 bases and J 5 bases; bases outside gene matches: 6. Per the germline V gene, CDR1 is SGHTA and CDR2 is FQGNSA. The CDR3 runs 15 residues. In DNA, the CDR3 is TGTGCCAGCAGCTTCGCTCTAGCGGGCGAAAACATTCAGTACTTC. It is translated as CASSFALAGENIQYF.

Only a few counts were recorded for this clonotype. This chain connects TRBV7-6 to TRBJ1-5, with 8 bases identical to TRBD1. CDR1 and CDR2 (germline): SGHVS, FNYEAQ. After removal of 5 bases from V and 4 bases from J, the junction contained 7 bases not matched to a gene. This CDR3 has 15 amino acids. The DNA of the CDR3 is TGTGCCAGCAGCCCCACGGACAGGGTTAATCAGCCCCAGCATTTT. Its translation is CASSPTDRVNQPQHF.

The chain employs TRBV6-1 and TRBJ2-2, with D maybe TRBD2 (6 bases). The CDR3 consists of 14 residues. Deletions cut 6 bases from V and 2 bases from J, with 10 bases between. The germline CDR1 and CDR2 sequences are MNHNS and SASEGT. The DNA of the CDR3 is TGTGCCAGCAGGGCGGGGCCAAACACCGGGGAGCTGTTTTTT. Protein product: CASRAGPNTGELFF.

The gene calls are TRBV9 and TRBJ2-3; D remains ambiguous. The V end lost 6 bases, the J end lost 0 bases, and 11 bases lay between the germline ends. The V gene's germline CDR1 is SGDLS and CDR2 YYNGEE. The CDR3 covers 14 residues. CDR3 nucleotide sequence: TGTGCCAGCAAGGAATCCTCTAGCACAGATACGCAGTATTTT. It yields the protein CASKESSSTDTQYF.

The V call is TRBV5-1, the J call TRBJ1-4, with D perhaps matching TRBD1 (5 bases). CDR3 length equals 14 residues. The germline gives CDR1 SGHRS, CDR2 YFSETQ. Trimming took 5 bases from V and 6 from J, leaving 14 bases between them. As DNA, the CDR3 is TGCGCCAGCAGTCAGGACCCGGGGGATGAAAAACTGTTTTTT. It yields the protein CASSQDPGDEKLFF. The variable domain in full, with the rest retrieved from reference TRBV5-1 and TRBJ1-4, is KAGVTQTPRYLIKTRGQQVTLSCSPISGHRSVSWYQQTPGQGLQFLFEYFSETQRNKGNFPGRFSGRQFSNSRSEMNVSTLELGDSALYLCASSQDPGDEKLFFGSGTQLSVL.

In this sample, this clonotype turned up a few times. The chain links TRBV3-1 to TRBJ2-5; D gene uncertain. Germline CDR1 is LGHDT and CDR2 is YNNKEL (reference sequence). The CDR3 loop spans 14 amino acids. V was pared by 4 bases and J by 2 bases, with 11 bases between. CDR3 nucleotide sequence: TGTGCCAGCAGCCCGCGTCTACCGCAAGAGACCCAGTACTTC. Translating it yields CASSPRLPQETQYF.

A few counts support this clonotype. The rearrangement uses TRBV19 and TRBJ2-5; tentatively, D is TRBD2 (6 bases). CDR1 is LNHDA and CDR2 is SQIVND in the germline V gene (reference sequence). Trimming stripped 3 bases from V and 5 bases from J, with 10 bases between. The CDR3 has 13 residues. This CDR3 reads CASSMAGRETQYF. CDR3 DNA sequence: TGTGCCAGTAGTATGGCGGGGCGTGAGACCCAGTACTTC.

A few counts support this clonotype. The V call is TRBV5-1, the J call TRBJ2-3; 8 positions agree with TRBD1. The CDR3 covers 16 residues. V trimming: 5 bases; J trimming: 0 bases; junction bases outside the gene matches: 8. CDR1 SGHRS and CDR2 YFSETQ come from the germline V gene. The CDR3 coding sequence is TGCGCCAGCAGTACCCCGACAGGGGCCAGCACAGATACGCAGTATTTT. This sequence encodes CASSTPTGASTDTQYF.

The chain uses TRBV18 and TRBJ1-3; D gene uncertain. The CDR3 spans 14 residues. Germline lookup yields CDR1 KGHSH and CDR2 LQKENI. V lost 3 bases, J lost 0 bases, and 6 bases lay in between. CDR3 loop: CASSPSPSGNTIYF. The CDR3 nucleotides are TGTGCCAGCTCACCCTCGCCCTCTGGAAACACCATATATTTT.

Only a few counts were recorded for this clonotype. This chain joins TRBV7-2 and TRBJ2-5; D is possibly TRBD2 (6 bases). V was trimmed by 2 bases and J by 3 bases, leaving 10 bases between them. Germline CDR1 and CDR2: SGHTA and FQGNSA. This CDR3 has 14 amino acids. CDR3 residues: CASSLWRAKETQYF. DNA of the CDR3: TGTGCCAGCAGCTTATGGAGGGCGAAAGAGACCCAGTACTTC.

The table lists this clonotype with a few counts. The chain joins TRBV10-2 to TRBJ2-7; no clear D. The CDR3 consists of 13 residues. V was clipped by 5 bases and J by 1 base, with 9 bases between them. Germline V gene data show CDR1 as WSHSY and CDR2 as SAAADI. The CDR3 DNA sequence: TGCGCCAGCAGTCATCGATGGTCCTACGAGCAGTACTTC. Protein product: CASSHRWSYEQYF.

This clonotype came up a few times. The chain combines TRBV7-2 with TRBJ1-5, with no clear D. There are 13 residues in the CDR3. Trimming took off 8 bases at V and 5 bases at J, with 13 bases between the two ends. Germline-derived CDR1 and CDR2 are SGHTA and FQGNSA. The CDR3 region is CASANENDQPQHF. CDR3 DNA: TGTGCCAGCGCCAATGAGAACGATCAGCCCCAGCATTTT.

This clonotype appeared a few times. The genes are TRBV7-2 and TRBJ2-5; D gene unclear. V lost 3 bases and J 2 bases, leaving 7 bases between the germline ends. The CDR3 extends over 13 amino acids. Germline CDR1 and CDR2: SGHTA and FQGNSA. This chain's CDR3 is CASSFSTQETQYF. In DNA form, the CDR3 reads TGTGCCAGCAGCTTCTCGACGCAAGAGACCCAGTACTTC.

This clonotype was seen more than once but under ten times. The gene calls are TRBV7-2 and TRBJ2-7; D is undetermined. Germline loops: CDR1 SGHTA, CDR2 FQGNSA. Trimming removed 1 base from V and 2 bases from J, with 6 bases in between. This CDR3 has 13 residues. CDR3 loop: CASSLDTPYEQYV. In nucleotides, the CDR3 is TGTGCCAGCAGCTTAGACACCCCCTACGAGCAGTACGTC.

This clonotype was counted ten times or more. The V and J genes are TRBV7-2 and TRBJ2-5, with D possibly matching TRBD1 (5 bases). The germline V gene encodes CDR1 SGHTA and CDR2 FQGNSA. V was cut by 3 bases and J by 4 bases, with 9 bases left in between. The CDR3 totals 13 residues. CDR3 sequence (DNA): TGTGCCAGCAGCTTGGGTAGGGGAGAGACCCAGTACTTC. It codes for CASSLGRGETQYF.